The clone carrying this TCR beta chain was counted between two and nine times. Germline-derived CDR1 and CDR2 are SGHRS and YFSETQ. The CDR3 extends over 17 amino acids. V shed 0 bases, J shed 1 base, and the junction held 5 bases outside the gene matches. The entry originates in a study of neoadjuvant anti-PD-1 for oral cavity cancer. Study information: Around day 43, patients without progression received a fourth nivolumab dose before surgery.

Patients were newly diagnosed with stage II-IVA oral cavity squamous cell carcinoma without prior systemic or radiation treatment. Cohort: HPV-negative, locally advanced oral cavity squamous cell carcinoma patients. Tumor libraries mostly used roughly 5 ug genomic DNA, two replicates each. Only in-frame clones appear in the TCRdb table, and some are missing; sequencing was by immunoSEQ multiplex PCR. This table holds over 5,500 clones, about 54% found once. The receptor's source is a person aged 35-79 years with oral cavity squamous cell carcinoma. Sequenced here: tumor tissue, sampled before nivolumab (anti-PD-1) treatment. The genes are TRBV5-1 and TRBJ1-5; 9 bases align to TRBD1. The CDR3 region is CASSLGTGARSNQPQHF. The CDR3 DNA follows: TGCGCCAGCAGCTTGGGGACAGGGGCGAGGAGCAATCAGCCCCAGCATTTT.